The rows below give T cell receptor beta chains drawn from one sample of a study of spatial heterogeneity in lung cancer. Using its own MiXCR run on the 5' RACE reads, TCRdb lists one record per CDR3 protein. This table holds about 6,000 distinct CDR3 sequences, approximately 15% found once. The sequenced sample was lung tumor tissue, obtained at surgery. The receptor set was obtained from a male donor with early-stage non-small cell lung cancer. The CDR3 runs from the conserved cysteine through the conserved F or W. D genes are given only for firm matches. Only some rows state a clone size, as once, few, many or a class for expanded clones.

v_gene	abundance	j_gene	d_gene	CDR3aa	CDR3nt
TRBV5-4	medium-sized	TRBJ2-1	TRBD2	CASSLTRGAGALDEQFF	TGTGCCAGCAGCTTGACCAGGGGAGCGGGAGCTTTAGATGAGCAGTTCTTC
TRBV27	medium-sized	TRBJ2-7	-	CASSLAPQGREQYF	TGTGCCAGCAGTTTGGCCCCCCAGGGCCGAGAGCAGTACTTC
TRBV18	few	TRBJ1-1	-	CASSPTQGPITEAFF	TGTGCCAGCTCACCCACCCAAGGTCCGATTACTGAAGCTTTCTTT
TRBV19	many	TRBJ1-5	-	CASSPGVRQPQHF	TGTGCCAGTAGTCCCGGGGTCCGTCAGCCCCAGCATTTT
TRBV20-1	many	TRBJ2-7	TRBD1	CSAREGAGGYYEQYF	TGCAGTGCTAGAGAGGGGGCAGGGGGCTACTACGAGCAGTACTTC
TRBV5-1	medium-sized	TRBJ2-5	-	CASSSLLATETQYF	TGCGCCAGCAGCAGTTTGCTAGCGACAGAGACCCAGTACTTC
TRBV7-9	-	TRBJ2-3	TRBD2	CASSRTKLAISTDTQYF	TGTGCCAGCAGCCGTACTAAACTAGCGATTAGCACAGATACGCAGTATTTT
TRBV6-5	medium-sized	TRBJ1-5	-	CASSFTGTHQPQHF	TGTGCCAGCAGTTTCACAGGGACCCATCAGCCCCAGCATTTT
TRBV2	many	TRBJ1-5	-	CATHDRLNQPQHF	TGTGCCACCCATGACAGGCTCAATCAGCCCCAGCATTTT
TRBV2	few	TRBJ2-1	TRBD2	CASSQWLAGYNEQFF	TGTGCCAGCAGCCAGTGGCTAGCGGGCTACAATGAGCAGTTCTTC
TRBV6-5	medium-sized	TRBJ2-7	-	CASSYQPDGSYEQYF	TGTGCCAGCAGTTACCAACCGGACGGAAGCTACGAGCAGTACTTC
TRBV6-5	medium-sized	TRBJ2-3	-	CASSYSFRVSTDTQYF	TGTGCCAGCAGTTACTCGTTCAGGGTTAGCACAGATACGCAGTATTTT
TRBV5-6	many	TRBJ1-3	-	CASSLYLISGNTIYF	TGTGCCAGCAGCTTGTACCTGATCTCTGGAAACACCATATATTTT
TRBV5-1	medium-sized	TRBJ1-1	-	CASSLEANTEAFF	TGCGCCAGCAGCTTGGAAGCGAACACTGAAGCTTTCTTT
TRBV20-1	many	TRBJ2-7	-	CSASYQTYEQYF	TGCAGTGCTAGTTACCAGACCTACGAGCAGTACTTC
TRBV7-2	medium-sized	TRBJ2-4	-	CASSKVGPFAKNIQYF	TGTGCCAGCAGCAAGGTCGGACCTTTTGCCAAAAACATTCAGTACTTC
TRBV19	medium-sized	TRBJ2-1	-	CASSIGLGDTYNEQFF	TGTGCCAGTAGTATTGGGTTGGGGGACACATACAATGAGCAGTTCTTC
TRBV20-1	-	TRBJ2-2	-	CSAKRTGDTGELFF	TGCAGTGCTAAGAGGACGGGGGACACCGGGGAGCTGTTTTTT
TRBV10-3	medium-sized	TRBJ1-5	TRBD1	CAISGQGLGQPQHF	TGTGCCATCAGTGGACAGGGGCTGGGTCAGCCCCAGCATTTT
TRBV7-2	-	TRBJ2-5	TRBD2	CASTSGGPSGAETQYF	TGTGCCAGCACTTCAGGCGGCCCTAGCGGGGCAGAGACCCAGTACTTC
TRBV20-1	many	TRBJ2-7	TRBD1	CSAPRTGTWHEQYF	TGCAGTGCCCCTCGGACAGGGACCTGGCACGAGCAGTACTTC
TRBV7-9	medium-sized	TRBJ2-3	-	CASSLRRGSGFPGDTQYF	TGTGCCAGCAGCTTAAGGCGGGGAAGCGGATTCCCGGGGGATACGCAGTATTTT
TRBV20-1	medium-sized	TRBJ2-1	-	CSARDLLNYNEQFF	TGCAGTGCTAGAGACCTCCTGAACTACAATGAGCAGTTCTTC
TRBV7-2	large	TRBJ2-1	-	CASNRGARDNEQFF	TGTGCCAGCAACCGCGGGGCTAGAGACAATGAGCAGTTCTTC
TRBV28	medium-sized	TRBJ2-5	-	CASSQQGRETQYF	TGTGCCAGCAGCCAACAGGGACGAGAGACCCAGTACTTC
TRBV6-5	many	TRBJ2-1	-	CASSLKQVYNEQFF	TGTGCCAGCAGTTTAAAACAGGTCTACAATGAGCAGTTCTTC
TRBV28	medium-sized	TRBJ2-3	-	CASSPPLGYTQYF	TGTGCCAGCAGTCCCCCACTGGGATATACGCAGTATTTT
TRBV12-3/TRBV12-4	-	TRBJ1-3	-	CASSHPGASGNTIYF	TGTGCCAGCAGTCACCCAGGAGCCTCTGGAAACACCATATATTTT
TRBV20-1	many	TRBJ2-1	TRBD1	CSARAGETGVEWDNEQFF	TGCAGTGCTAGAGCCGGGGAGACAGGGGTTGAGTGGGACAATGAGCAGTTCTTC
TRBV3-1	medium-sized	TRBJ2-4	-	CASSAWQGPQAKNIQYF	TGTGCCAGCAGCGCCTGGCAAGGTCCCCAGGCCAAAAACATTCAGTACTTC
TRBV12-3/TRBV12-4	medium-sized	TRBJ2-3	TRBD1	CASSFRGRNTDTQYF	TGTGCCAGCAGTTTCAGGGGGCGCAACACAGATACGCAGTATTTT
TRBV6-6	few	TRBJ2-5	TRBD2	CATRTSGASVTQYF	TGTGCCACCAGGACTAGCGGGGCCTCGGTGACCCAGTACTTC
TRBV29-1	many	TRBJ2-7	TRBD1	CSALGDRGYEQYF	TGCAGCGCTCTAGGGGACAGGGGGTACGAGCAGTACTTC
TRBV27	many	TRBJ1-5	-	CASSSKRVGNQPQHF	TGTGCCAGCAGTTCCAAGAGGGTCGGCAATCAGCCCCAGCATTTT
TRBV9	-	TRBJ1-5	-	CASSSMGAISNQPQHF	TGTGCCAGCAGCTCCATGGGGGCAATAAGCAATCAGCCCCAGCATTTT
TRBV18	medium-sized	TRBJ2-5	-	CASSPQETQYF	TGTGCCAGCTCACCGCAAGAGACCCAGTACTTC
TRBV12-3/TRBV12-4	-	TRBJ1-5	-	CAGSHLNSQPQHF	TGTGCCGGCAGTCATCTAAACAGTCAGCCCCAGCATTTT
TRBV29-1	medium-sized	TRBJ2-5	-	CSVAAAGLQETQYF	TGCAGCGTTGCGGCGGCGGGACTCCAAGAGACCCAGTACTTC
TRBV29-1	-	TRBJ1-1	-	CSVGREVTEAFF	TGCAGCGTTGGACGAGAGGTCACTGAAGCTTTCTTT
TRBV19	many	TRBJ1-2	-	CASSIKGQAGYTF	TGTGCCAGTAGTATCAAGGGCCAGGCTGGCTACACCTTC
TRBV28	-	TRBJ1-5	TRBD1	CASSSQQGLSNQPQHF	TGTGCCAGCAGTTCCCAACAGGGGCTTAGCAATCAGCCCCAGCATTTT
TRBV12-3/TRBV12-4	medium-sized	TRBJ2-3	TRBD2	CASGMGLADADTQYF	TGTGCCAGCGGGATGGGGCTAGCGGACGCAGATACGCAGTATTTT
TRBV15	many	TRBJ2-3	TRBD1	CATSYDRVGTDTQYF	TGTGCCACCAGCTATGACAGGGTCGGCACAGATACGCAGTATTTT
TRBV5-1	-	TRBJ1-1	-	CASSLRENTEAFF	TGCGCCAGCAGCTTGCGGGAGAACACTGAAGCTTTCTTT
TRBV5-1	medium-sized	TRBJ2-1	TRBD2	CASSSGTSTGEQFF	TGCGCCAGCAGCTCCGGGACTAGTACCGGTGAGCAGTTCTTC
TRBV18	medium-sized	TRBJ2-1	-	CASSSMASFGVNEQFF	TGTGCCAGCTCATCGATGGCTTCTTTCGGGGTCAATGAGCAGTTCTTC
TRBV10-3	medium-sized	TRBJ2-1	TRBD2	CAISSGRVYNEQFF	TGTGCCATCAGTAGCGGGAGGGTTTACAATGAGCAGTTCTTC
TRBV10-3	many	TRBJ2-3	TRBD2	CAISMTSGNTDTQYF	TGTGCCATCAGCATGACTAGCGGAAACACAGATACGCAGTATTTT
TRBV12-3/TRBV12-4	many	TRBJ1-6	-	CASSLTDYHNSPLHF	TGTGCCAGCAGTCTGACAGACTACCATAATTCACCCCTCCACTTT
TRBV6-2/TRBV6-3	few	TRBJ2-5	TRBD2	CASRMRAGAFETQYF	TGTGCCAGCAGGATGAGAGCGGGGGCTTTTGAGACCCAGTACTTC